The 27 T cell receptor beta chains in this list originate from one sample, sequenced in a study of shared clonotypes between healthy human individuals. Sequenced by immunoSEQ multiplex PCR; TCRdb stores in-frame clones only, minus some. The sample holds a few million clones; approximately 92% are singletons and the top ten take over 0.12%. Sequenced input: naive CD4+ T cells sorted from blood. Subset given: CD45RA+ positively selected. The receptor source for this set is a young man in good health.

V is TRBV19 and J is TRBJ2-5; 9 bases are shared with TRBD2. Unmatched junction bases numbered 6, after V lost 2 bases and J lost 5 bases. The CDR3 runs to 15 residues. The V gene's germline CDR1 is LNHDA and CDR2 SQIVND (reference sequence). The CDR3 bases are TGTGCCAGTAGTATAAGGGGACTAGCAGGGGAGACCCAGTACTTC. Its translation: CASSIRGLAGETQYF.

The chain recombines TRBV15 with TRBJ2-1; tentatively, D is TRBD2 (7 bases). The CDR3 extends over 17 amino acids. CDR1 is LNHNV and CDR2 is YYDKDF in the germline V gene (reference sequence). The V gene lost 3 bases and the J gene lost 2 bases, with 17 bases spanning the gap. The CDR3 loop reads CATSRGGASSPYNEQFF. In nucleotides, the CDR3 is TGTGCCACCAGCAGGGGGGGGGCGAGTTCACCCTACAATGAGCAGTTCTTC.

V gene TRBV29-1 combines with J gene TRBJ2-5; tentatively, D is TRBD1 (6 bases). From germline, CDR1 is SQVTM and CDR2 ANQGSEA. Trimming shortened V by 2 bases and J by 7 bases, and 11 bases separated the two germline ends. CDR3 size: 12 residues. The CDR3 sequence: CSVEKGVATQYF. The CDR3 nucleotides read TGCAGCGTTGAAAAGGGGGTAGCGACCCAGTACTTC.

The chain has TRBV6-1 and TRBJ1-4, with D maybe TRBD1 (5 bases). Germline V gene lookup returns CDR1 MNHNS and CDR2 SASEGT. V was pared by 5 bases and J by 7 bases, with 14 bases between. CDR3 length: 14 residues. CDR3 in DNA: TGTGCCAGCAGTCTGCAGGGAGAGAGTGAAAAACTGTTTTTT. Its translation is CASSLQGESEKLFF.

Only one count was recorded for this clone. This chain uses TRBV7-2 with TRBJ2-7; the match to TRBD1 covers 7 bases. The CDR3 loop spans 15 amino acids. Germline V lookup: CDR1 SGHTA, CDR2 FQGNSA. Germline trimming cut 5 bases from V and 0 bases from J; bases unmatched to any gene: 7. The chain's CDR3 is CASSPGQAFSYEQYF. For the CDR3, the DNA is TGTGCCAGCAGCCCCGGACAGGCGTTCTCCTACGAGCAGTACTTC. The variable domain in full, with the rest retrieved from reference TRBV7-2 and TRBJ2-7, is GAGVSQSPSNKVTEKGKDVELRCDPISGHTALYWYRQSLGQGLEFLIYFQGNSAPDKSGLPSDRFSAERTGGSVSTLTIQRTQQEDSAVYLCASSPGQAFSYEQYFGPGTRLTVT.

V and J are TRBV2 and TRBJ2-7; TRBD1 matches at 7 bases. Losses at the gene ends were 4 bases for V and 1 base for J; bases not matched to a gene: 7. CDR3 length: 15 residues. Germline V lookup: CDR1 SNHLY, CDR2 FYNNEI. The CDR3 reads CASSVQQGPSYEQYF. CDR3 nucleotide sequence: TGTGCCAGCAGTGTGCAACAGGGGCCTTCCTACGAGCAGTACTTC.

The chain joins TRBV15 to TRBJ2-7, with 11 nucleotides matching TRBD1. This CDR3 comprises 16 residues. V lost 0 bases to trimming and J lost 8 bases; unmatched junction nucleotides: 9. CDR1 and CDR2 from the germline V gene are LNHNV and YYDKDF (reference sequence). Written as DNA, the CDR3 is TGTGCCACCAGCAGAGATCAGGGGACAGGGGGTGGCAAGCAGTACTTC. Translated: CATSRDQGTGGGKQYF.

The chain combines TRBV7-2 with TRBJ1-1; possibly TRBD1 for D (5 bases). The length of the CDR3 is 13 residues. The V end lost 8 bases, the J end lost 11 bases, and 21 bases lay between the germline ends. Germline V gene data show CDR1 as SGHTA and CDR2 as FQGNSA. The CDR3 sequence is CASRDLIPAEAFF. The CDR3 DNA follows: TGTGCCAGCCGGGACCTTATCCCGGCAGAGGCTTTCTTT.

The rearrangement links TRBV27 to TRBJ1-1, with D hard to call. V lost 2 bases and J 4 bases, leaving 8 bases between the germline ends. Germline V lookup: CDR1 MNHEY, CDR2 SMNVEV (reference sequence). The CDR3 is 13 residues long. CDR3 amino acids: CASSLRVSTEAFF. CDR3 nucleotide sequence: TGTGCCAGCAGTTTAAGGGTTAGCACTGAAGCTTTCTTT.

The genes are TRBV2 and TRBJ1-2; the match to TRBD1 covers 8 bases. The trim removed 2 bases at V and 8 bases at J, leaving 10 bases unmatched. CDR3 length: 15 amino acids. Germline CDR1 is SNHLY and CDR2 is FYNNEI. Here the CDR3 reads CASSEQGQVDTGYTF. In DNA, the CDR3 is TGTGCCAGCAGTGAACAGGGACAGGTTGACACGGGCTACACCTTC.

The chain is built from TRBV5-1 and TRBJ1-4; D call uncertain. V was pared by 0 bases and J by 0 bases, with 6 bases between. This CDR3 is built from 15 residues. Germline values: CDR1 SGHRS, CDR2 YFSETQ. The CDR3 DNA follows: TGCGCCAGCAGCTTGGACGGTTCAACTAATGAAAAACTGTTTTTT. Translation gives CASSLDGSTNEKLFF.

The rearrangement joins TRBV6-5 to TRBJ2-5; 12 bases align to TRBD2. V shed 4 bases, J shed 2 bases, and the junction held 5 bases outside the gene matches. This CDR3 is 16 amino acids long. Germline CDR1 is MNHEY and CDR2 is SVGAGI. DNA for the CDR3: TGTGCCAGCAGTTCTGGACTAGCGGGATGGCAAGAGACCCAGTACTTC. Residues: CASSSGLAGWQETQYF.

The CDR3 bases are TGCGCCAGCAGCCAAACCGGGACAGAGGCCTATGGCTACACCTTC. It yields the protein CASSQTGTEAYGYTF. J is TRBJ1-2 and V is TRBV4-1; 7 bases match TRBD1. The CDR3 spans 15 residues. Per germline, CDR1 MGHRA and CDR2 YSYEKL. V lost 2 bases and J lost 4; bases outside the gene matches: 7.

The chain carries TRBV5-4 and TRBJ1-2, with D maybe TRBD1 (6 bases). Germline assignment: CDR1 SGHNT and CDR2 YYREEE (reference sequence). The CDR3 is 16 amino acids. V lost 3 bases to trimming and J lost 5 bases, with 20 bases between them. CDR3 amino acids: CASSSGAGGAGYGYTF. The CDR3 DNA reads TGTGCCAGCAGCTCGGGAGCGGGGGGCGCTGGATATGGCTACACCTTC.

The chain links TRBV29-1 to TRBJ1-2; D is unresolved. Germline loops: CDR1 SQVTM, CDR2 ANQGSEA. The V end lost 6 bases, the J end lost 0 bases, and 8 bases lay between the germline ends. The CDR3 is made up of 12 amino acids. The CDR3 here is CSVGTTNYGYTF. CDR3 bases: TGCAGCGTGGGTACGACTAACTATGGCTACACCTTC. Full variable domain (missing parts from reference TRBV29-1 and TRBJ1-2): SAVISQKPSRDICQRGTSLTIQCQVDSQVTMMFWYRQQPGQSLTLIATANQGSEATYESGFVIDKFPISRPNLTFSTLTVSNMSPEDSSIYLCSVGTTNYGYTFGSGTRLTVV.

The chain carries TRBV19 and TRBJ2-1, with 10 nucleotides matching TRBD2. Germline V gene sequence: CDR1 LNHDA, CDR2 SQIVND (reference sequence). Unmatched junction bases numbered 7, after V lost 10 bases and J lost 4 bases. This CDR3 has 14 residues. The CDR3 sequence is CATRTSGPYNEQFF. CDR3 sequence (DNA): TGTGCCACCAGGACTAGCGGACCTTACAATGAGCAGTTCTTC.

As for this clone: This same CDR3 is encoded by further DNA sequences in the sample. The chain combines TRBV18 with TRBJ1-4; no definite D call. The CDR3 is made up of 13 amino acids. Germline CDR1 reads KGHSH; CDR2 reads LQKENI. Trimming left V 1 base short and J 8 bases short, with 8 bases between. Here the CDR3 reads CASSPQGDEKLFF. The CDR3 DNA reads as TGTGCCAGCTCACCACAGGGCGACGAAAAACTGTTTTTT.

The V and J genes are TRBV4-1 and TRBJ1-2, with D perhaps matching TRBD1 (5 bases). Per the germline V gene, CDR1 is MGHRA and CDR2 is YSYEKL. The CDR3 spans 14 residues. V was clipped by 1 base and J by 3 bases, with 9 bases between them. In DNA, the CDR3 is TGCGCCAGCAGCCAAGGGCGGGGGGACTATGGCTACACCTTC. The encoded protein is CASSQGRGDYGYTF.

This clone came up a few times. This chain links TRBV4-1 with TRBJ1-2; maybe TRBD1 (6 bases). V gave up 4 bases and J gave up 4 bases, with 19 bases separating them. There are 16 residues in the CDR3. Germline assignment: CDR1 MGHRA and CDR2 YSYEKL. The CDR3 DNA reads TGCGCCAGCAGCCCAACTGAAGACAGGCGCTTCTATGGCTACACCTTC. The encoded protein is CASSPTEDRRFYGYTF.

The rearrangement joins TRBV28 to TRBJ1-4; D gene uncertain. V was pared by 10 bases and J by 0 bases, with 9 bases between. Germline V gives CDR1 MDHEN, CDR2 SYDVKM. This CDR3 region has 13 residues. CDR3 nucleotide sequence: TGTGCCACCCACACTTCAACTAATGAAAAACTGTTTTTT. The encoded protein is CATHTSTNEKLFF.

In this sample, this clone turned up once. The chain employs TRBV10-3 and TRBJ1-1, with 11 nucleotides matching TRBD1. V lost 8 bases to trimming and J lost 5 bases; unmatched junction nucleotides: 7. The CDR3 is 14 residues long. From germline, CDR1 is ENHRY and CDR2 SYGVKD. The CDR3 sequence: CAIGTGTGGTEAFF. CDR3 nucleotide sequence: TGTGCCATCGGAACCGGGACAGGGGGGACTGAAGCTTTCTTT.

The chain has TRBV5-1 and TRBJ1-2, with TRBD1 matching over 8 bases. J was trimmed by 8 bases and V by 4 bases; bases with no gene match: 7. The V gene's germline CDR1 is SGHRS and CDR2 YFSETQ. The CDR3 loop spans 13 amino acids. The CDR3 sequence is CASSNPDRDGYTF. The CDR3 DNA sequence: TGCGCCAGCAGCAACCCGGACAGGGACGGCTACACCTTC.

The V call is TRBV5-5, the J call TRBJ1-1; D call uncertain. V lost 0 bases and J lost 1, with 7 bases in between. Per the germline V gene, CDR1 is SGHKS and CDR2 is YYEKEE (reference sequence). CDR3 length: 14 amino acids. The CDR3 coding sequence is TGTGCCAGCAGCTTGGGATCGGGGAACACTGAAGCTTTCTTT. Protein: CASSLGSGNTEAFF. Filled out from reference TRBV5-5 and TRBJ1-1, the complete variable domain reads DAGVTQSPTHLIKTRGQQVTLRCSPISGHKSVSWYQQVLGQGPQFIFQYYEKEERGRGNFPDRFSARQFPNYSSELNVNALLLGDSALYLCASSLGSGNTEAFFGQGTRLTVV.

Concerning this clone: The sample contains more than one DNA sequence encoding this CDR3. The CDR3 reads CARRGGPYNEQFF. The CDR3 nucleotides are TGTGCCCGCCGCGGGGGGCCGTACAATGAGCAGTTCTTC. The chain couples TRBV30 to TRBJ2-1; 8 nucleotides align to TRBD2. V was clipped by 8 bases and J by 4 bases; unmatched bases: 7. Germline values: CDR1 GTSNPN, CDR2 SVGIG (reference sequence). CDR3 length: 13 amino acids. Using reference TRBV30 and TRBJ2-1 for the parts outside the CDR3, the full variable domain is SQTIHQWPATLVQPVGSPLSLECTVEGTSNPNLYWYRQAAGRGLQLLFYSVGIGQISSEVPQNLSASRPQDRQFILSSKKLLLSDSGFYLCARRGGPYNEQFFGPGTRLTVL.

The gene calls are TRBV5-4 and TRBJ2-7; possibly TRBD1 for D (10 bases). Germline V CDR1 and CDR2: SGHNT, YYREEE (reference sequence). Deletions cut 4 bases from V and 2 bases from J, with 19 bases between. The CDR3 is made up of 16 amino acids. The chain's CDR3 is CASSAGGTGAAYEQYF. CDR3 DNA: TGTGCCAGCAGCGCGGGGGGGACAGGGGCGGCCTACGAGCAGTACTTC.

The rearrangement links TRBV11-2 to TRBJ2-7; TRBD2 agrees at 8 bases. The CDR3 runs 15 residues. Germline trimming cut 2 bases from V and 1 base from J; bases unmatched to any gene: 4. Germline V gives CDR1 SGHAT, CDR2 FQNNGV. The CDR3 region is CASSLPGLGSYEQYF. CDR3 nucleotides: TGTGCCAGCAGCTTACCGGGACTAGGTTCCTACGAGCAGTACTTC. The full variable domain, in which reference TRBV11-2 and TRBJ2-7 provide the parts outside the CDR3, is EAGVAQSPRYKIIEKRQSVAFWCNPISGHATLYWYQQILGQGPKLLIQFQNNGVVDDSQLPKDRFSAERLKGVDSTLKIQPAKLEDSAVYLCASSLPGLGSYEQYFGPGTRLTVT.

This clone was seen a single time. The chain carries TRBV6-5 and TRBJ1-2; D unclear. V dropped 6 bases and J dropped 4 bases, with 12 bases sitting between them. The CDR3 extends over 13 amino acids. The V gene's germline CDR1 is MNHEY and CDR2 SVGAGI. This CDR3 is CASRGSGAYGYTF. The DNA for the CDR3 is TGTGCCAGCAGAGGGTCAGGCGCCTATGGCTACACCTTC.